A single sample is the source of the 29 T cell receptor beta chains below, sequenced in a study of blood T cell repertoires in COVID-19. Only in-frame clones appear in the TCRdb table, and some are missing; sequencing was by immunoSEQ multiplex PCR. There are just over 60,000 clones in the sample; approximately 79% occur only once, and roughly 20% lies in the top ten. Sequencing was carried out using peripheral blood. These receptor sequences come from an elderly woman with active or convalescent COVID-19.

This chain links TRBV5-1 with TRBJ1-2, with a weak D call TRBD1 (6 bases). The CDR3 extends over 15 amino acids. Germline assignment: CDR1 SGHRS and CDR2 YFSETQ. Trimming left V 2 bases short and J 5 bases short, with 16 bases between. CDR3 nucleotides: TGCGCCAGCAGCTTTACCCCGACAGGTCCATATGGCTACACCTTC. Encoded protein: CASSFTPTGPYGYTF.

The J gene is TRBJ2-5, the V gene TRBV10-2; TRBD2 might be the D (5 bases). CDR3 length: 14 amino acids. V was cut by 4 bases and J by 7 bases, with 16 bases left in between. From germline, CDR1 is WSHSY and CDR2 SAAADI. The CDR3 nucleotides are TGCGCCAGCAGTGGAGGGAGAGAGTCCGGGACCCAGTACTTC. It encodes CASSGGRESGTQYF.

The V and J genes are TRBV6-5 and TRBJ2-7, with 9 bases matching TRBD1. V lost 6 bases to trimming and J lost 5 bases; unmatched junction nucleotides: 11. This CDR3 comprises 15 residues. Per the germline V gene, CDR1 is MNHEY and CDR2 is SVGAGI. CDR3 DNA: TGTGCCAGCAGAAACCCAACCGGGACAGGGAACGAGCAGTACTTC. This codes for CASRNPTGTGNEQYF.

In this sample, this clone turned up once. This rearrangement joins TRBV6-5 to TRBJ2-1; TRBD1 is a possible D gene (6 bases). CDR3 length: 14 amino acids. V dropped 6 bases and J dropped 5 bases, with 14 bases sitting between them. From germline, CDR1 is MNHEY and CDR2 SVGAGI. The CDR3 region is CASSRPGTNNEQFF. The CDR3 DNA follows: TGTGCCAGCAGCCGCCCCGGGACAAACAATGAGCAGTTCTTC.

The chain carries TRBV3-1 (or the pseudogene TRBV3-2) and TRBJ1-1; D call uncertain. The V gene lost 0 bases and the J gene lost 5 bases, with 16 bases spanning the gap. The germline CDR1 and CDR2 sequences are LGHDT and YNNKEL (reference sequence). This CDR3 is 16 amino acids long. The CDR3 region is CASSQEIRGRGTEAFF. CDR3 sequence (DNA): TGTGCCAGCAGCCAAGAGATTAGAGGGCGCGGAACTGAAGCTTTCTTT.

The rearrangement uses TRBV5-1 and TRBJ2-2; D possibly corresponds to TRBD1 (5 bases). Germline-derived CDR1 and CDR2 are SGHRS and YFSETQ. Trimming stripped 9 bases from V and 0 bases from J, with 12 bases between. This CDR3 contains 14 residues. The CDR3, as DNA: TGCGCCATTTCGGCAGGGCCGAACACCGGGGAGCTGTTTTTT. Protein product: CAISAGPNTGELFF.

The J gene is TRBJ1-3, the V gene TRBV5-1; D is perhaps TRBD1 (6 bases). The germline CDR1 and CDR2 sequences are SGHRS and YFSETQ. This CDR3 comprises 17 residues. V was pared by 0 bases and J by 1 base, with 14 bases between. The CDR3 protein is CASSLVGTPGSGNTIYF. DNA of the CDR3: TGCGCCAGCAGCTTGGTCGGGACACCAGGTTCTGGAAACACCATATATTTT.

This chain's CDR3 is CSATGQDYEQYF. DNA for the CDR3: TGCAGCGCCACAGGACAGGACTACGAGCAGTACTTC. The rearrangement uses TRBV29-1 and TRBJ2-7; 7 nucleotides match TRBD1. Per the germline V gene, CDR1 is SQVTM and CDR2 is ANQGSEA. Losses at the gene ends were 7 bases for V and 3 bases for J; bases not matched to a gene: 6. The length of the CDR3 is 12 residues.

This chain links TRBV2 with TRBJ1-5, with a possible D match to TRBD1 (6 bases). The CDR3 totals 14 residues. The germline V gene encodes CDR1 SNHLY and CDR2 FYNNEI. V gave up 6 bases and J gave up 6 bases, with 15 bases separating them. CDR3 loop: CASSTHRAGQPQHF. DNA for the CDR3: TGTGCCAGCAGCACCCACAGGGCTGGTCAGCCCCAGCATTTT. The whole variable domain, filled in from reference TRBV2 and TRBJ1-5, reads EPEVTQTPSHQVTQMGQEVILRCVPISNHLYFYWYRQILGQKVEFLVSFYNNEISEKSEIFDDQFSVERPDGSNFTLKIRSTKLEDSAMYFCASSTHRAGQPQHFGDGTRLSIL.

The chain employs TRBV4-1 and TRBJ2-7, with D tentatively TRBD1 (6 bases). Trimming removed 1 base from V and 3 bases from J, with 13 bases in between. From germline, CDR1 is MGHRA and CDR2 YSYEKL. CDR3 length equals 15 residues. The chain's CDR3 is CASSQGTTGNYEQYF. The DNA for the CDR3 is TGCGCCAGCAGCCAAGGTACTACAGGGAACTACGAGCAGTACTTC.

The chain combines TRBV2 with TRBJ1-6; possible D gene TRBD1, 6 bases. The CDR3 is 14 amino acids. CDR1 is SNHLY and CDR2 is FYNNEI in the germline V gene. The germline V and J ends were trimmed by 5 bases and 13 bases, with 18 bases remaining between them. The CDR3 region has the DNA TGTGCCAGCAGTCAAGGGGGGGGCCACTTGCCCCTCCACTTT. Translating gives CASSQGGGHLPLHF.

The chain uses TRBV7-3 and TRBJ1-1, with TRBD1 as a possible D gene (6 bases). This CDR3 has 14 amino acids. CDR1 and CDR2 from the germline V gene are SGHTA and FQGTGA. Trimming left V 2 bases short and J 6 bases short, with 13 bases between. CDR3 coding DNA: TGTGCCAGCAGCTTAGCAGGGGCGGAGGCTGAAGCTTTCTTT. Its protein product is CASSLAGAEAEAFF.

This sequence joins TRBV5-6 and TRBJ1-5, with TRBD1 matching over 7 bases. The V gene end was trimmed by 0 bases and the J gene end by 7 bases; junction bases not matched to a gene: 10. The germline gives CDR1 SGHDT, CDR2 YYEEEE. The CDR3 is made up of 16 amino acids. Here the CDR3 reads CASSLAGRGWTQPQHF. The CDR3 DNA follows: TGTGCCAGCAGCTTGGCCGGCAGGGGGTGGACACAGCCCCAGCATTTT.

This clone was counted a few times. In DNA form, the CDR3 reads TGCAGCGTTTACCCCCCGGGTTCGAACACCGGGGAGCTGTTTTTT. Its protein is CSVYPPGSNTGELFF. The chain is built from TRBV29-1 and TRBJ2-2, with unresolved D. Germline V gives CDR1 SQVTM, CDR2 ANQGSEA. Trimming cost V 5 bases and J 0 bases, with 13 bases left between them. This CDR3 contains 15 residues.

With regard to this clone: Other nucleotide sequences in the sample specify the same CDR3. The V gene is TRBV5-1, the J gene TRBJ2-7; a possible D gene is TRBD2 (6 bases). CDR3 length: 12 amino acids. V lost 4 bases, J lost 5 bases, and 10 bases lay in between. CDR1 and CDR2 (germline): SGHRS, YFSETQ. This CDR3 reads CASSPPGDEQYF. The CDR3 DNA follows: TGCGCCAGCAGCCCTCCGGGGGACGAGCAGTACTTC.

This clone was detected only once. The CDR3 is CASSLGSLTGGSGANVLTF. CDR3 coding DNA: TGCGCCAGCAGCTTGGGGAGTTTGACTGGCGGCTCTGGGGCCAACGTCCTGACTTTC. This chain uses TRBV5-1 with TRBJ2-6; D is unresolved. There are 19 residues in the CDR3. The germline V gene encodes CDR1 SGHRS and CDR2 YFSETQ. V dropped 0 bases and J dropped 0 bases, with 16 bases sitting between them. The whole variable domain, filled in from reference TRBV5-1 and TRBJ2-6, reads KAGVTQTPRYLIKTRGQQVTLSCSPISGHRSVSWYQQTPGQGLQFLFEYFSETQRNKGNFPGRFSGRQFSNSRSEMNVSTLELGDSALYLCASSLGSLTGGSGANVLTFGAGSRLTVL.

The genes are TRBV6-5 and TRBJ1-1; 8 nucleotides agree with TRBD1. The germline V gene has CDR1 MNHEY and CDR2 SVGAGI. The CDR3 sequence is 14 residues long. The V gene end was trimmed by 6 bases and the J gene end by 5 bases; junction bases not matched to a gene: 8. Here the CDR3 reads CASSRTGSWTEAFF. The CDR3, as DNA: TGTGCCAGCAGCCGGACAGGGTCCTGGACTGAAGCTTTCTTT.

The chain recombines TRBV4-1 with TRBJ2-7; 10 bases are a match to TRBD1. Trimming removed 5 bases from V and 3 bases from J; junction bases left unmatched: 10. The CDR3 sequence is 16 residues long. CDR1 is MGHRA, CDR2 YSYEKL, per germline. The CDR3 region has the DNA TGCGCCAGCAGCGAAATTTGGGACAGGGGCATCTACGAGCAGTACTTC. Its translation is CASSEIWDRGIYEQYF.

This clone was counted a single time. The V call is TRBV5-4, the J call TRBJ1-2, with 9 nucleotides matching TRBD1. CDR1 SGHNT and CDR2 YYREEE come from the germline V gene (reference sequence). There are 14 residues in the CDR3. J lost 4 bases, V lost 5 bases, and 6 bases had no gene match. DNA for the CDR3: TGTGCCAGCAGGCCACAGGGGGCAGGCTATGGCTACACCTTC. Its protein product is CASRPQGAGYGYTF.

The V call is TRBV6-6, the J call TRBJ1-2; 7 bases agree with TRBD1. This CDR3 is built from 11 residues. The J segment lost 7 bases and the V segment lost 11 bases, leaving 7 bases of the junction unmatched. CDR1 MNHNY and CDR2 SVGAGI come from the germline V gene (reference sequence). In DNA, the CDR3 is TGTGCCGGTACAGGGGTAGGTGGCTACACCTTC. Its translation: CAGTGVGGYTF.

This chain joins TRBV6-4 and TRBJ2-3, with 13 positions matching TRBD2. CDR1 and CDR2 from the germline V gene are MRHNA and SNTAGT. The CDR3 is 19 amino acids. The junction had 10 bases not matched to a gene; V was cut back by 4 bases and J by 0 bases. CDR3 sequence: CASSVPPGLAGPSTDTQYF. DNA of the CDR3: TGTGCCAGCAGTGTTCCGCCGGGACTAGCGGGGCCTAGCACAGATACGCAGTATTTT.

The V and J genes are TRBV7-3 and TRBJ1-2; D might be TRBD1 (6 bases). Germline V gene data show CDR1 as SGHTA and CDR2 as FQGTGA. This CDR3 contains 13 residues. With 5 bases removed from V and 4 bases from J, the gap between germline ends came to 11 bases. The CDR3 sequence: CASSPSGAYGYTF. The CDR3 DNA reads TGTGCCAGCAGCCCATCAGGGGCCTATGGCTACACCTTC.

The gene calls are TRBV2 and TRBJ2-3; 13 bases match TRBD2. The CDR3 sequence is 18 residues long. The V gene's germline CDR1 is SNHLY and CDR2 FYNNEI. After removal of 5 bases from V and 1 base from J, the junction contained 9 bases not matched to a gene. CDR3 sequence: CASSKGMGLAGRTDTQYF. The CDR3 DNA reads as TGTGCCAGCAGTAAGGGTATGGGACTAGCGGGGCGCACAGATACGCAGTATTTT.

The DNA of the CDR3 is TGTGCCAGCAGCCTCGGAGGGCTAGCGGGGAAAGAGACCCAGTACTTC. Its translation is CASSLGGLAGKETQYF. This chain connects TRBV11-3 to TRBJ2-5; 9 bases line up with TRBD2. The CDR3 loop spans 16 amino acids. CDR1 is SGHNT, CDR2 YENEEA, per germline. V trimming: 5 bases; J trimming: 3 bases; junction bases outside the gene matches: 10.

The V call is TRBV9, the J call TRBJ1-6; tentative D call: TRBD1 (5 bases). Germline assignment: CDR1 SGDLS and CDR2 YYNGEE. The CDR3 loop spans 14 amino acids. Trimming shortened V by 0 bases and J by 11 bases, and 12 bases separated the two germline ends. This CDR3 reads CASSVDRGGTPLHF. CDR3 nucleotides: TGTGCCAGCAGCGTAGATCGGGGGGGTACACCCCTCCACTTT.

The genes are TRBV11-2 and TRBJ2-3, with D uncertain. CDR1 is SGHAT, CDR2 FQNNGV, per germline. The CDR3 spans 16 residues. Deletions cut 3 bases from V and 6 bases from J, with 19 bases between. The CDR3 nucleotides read TGTGCCAGCAGCTTGCCTTCCGGGTCCCTGAGGGATACGCAGTATTTT. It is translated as CASSLPSGSLRDTQYF.

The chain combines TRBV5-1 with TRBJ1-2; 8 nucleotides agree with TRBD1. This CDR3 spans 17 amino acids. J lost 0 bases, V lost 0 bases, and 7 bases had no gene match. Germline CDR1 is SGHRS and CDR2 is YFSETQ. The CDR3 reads CASSLGSGQGANYGYTF. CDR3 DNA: TGCGCCAGCAGCTTGGGTAGTGGACAGGGAGCTAACTATGGCTACACCTTC.

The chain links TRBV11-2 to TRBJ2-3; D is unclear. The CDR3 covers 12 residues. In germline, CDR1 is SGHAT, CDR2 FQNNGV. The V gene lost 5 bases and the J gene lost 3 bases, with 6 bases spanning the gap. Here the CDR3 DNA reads TGTGCCAGCAGCACTCGTACAGATACGCAGTATTTT. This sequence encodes CASSTRTDTQYF.

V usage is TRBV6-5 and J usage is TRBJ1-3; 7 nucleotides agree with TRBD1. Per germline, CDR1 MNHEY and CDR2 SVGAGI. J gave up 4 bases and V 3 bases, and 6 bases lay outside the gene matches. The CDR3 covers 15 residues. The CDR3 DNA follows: TGTGCCAGCAGTTATTCCGGGACAGAGGGAAACACCATATATTTT. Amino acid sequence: CASSYSGTEGNTIYF.